A few counts support the clone carrying this T cell receptor (beta chain). Its antigen remains unidentified. Expressed TCRB transcripts were sequenced because the isolated RNA had all been reverse transcribed beforehand. The method was immunoSEQ multiplex PCR; TCRdb's version includes in-frame clones alone and lacks a portion of them. The sample holds around 430,000 clones, approximately 28% seen once. V was trimmed by 5 bases and J by 2 bases, leaving 17 bases between them. The CDR3 has 16 residues. The germline V gene has CDR1 LGHNA and CDR2 YSLEER. This sample stems from a study of beta chain features in type 1 diabetes. Overall study findings and caveats: Cells expressing TCR highly could be over-represented by cDNA sequencing.

Sequenced material: naive CD4+ T cells from blood. The origin of this receptor is a man aged 18 to 30 in good health. The V and J genes are TRBV4-3 and TRBJ2-3; tentatively, D is TRBD1 or TRBD2 (5 bases each). The DNA of the CDR3 is TGCGCCAGCAGCAAACAGATGGGGGTTGTCACAGATACGCAGTATTTT. It is translated as CASSKQMGVVTDTQYF.